The rows below give T cell receptor beta chains drawn from one sample of a study of T cell changes during pregnancy in multiple sclerosis. Assay: immunoSEQ multiplex PCR; the TCRdb copy retains only in-frame clones and omits some. Among nearly 25,000 clones listed, approximately 90% were seen once. Sequencing used CD4+ T cells from peripheral blood mononuclear cells, obtained in the first trimester of pregnancy. The receptors were sampled from a female donor in good health, enrolled as a control in a pregnancy study. The CDR3 runs from the conserved cysteine through the conserved F or W. The D gene is left open where the match is weak. Clone size, where shown, is once, few, many, or a class for clones that have expanded.

clone_size	d_call	v_call	j_call	cdr3_nt	cdr3_aa
-	-	TRBV7-9	TRBJ2-7	TGTGCCAGCAGCTTATTTGGGAGGGGGTATAGCTACGAGCAGTACTTC	CASSLFGRGYSYEQYF
once	TRBD1	TRBV23-1	TRBJ1-6	TGCGCCAGCACCACACAGGGGGCAGGGGATTCACCCCTCCACTTT	CASTTQGAGDSPLHF
-	-	TRBV6-1	TRBJ1-4	TGTGCCAGCAGTGCAAGCCCTGGTAATGGTGAAAAACTGTTTTTT	CASSASPGNGEKLFF
once	TRBD2	TRBV6-5	TRBJ2-1	TGTGCCAGCGCGCCGGGACTAGCGGGCAATGAGCAGTTCTTC	CASAPGLAGNEQFF
-	-	TRBV19	TRBJ1-3	TGTGCCAGTAGTATCCTGGCGGGGAGCAAATATTTT	CASSILAGSKYF
-	TRBD2	TRBV6-1	TRBJ2-7	TGTGCCAGCAGTCTAGCGGGGGCCTACGAGCAGTACTTC	CASSLAGAYEQYF
-	-	TRBV6-6	TRBJ1-1	TGTGCCAGCAGTTCCTGGGACAAGAACACTGAAGCTTTCTTT	CASSSWDKNTEAFF
-	-	TRBV6-1	TRBJ1-1	TGTGCCAGCAGTGAAGGGGCAAGGCCTATGAACACTGAAGCTTTCTTT	CASSEGARPMNTEAFF
once	-	TRBV5-4	TRBJ1-6	TGTGCCAGCACCCTTTCCGGGAGGGGATCGTATAATTCACCCCTCCACTTT	CASTLSGRGSYNSPLHF
-	TRBD1	TRBV5-6	TRBJ2-2	TGTGCCAGCAGCCGCCGACAGGGGGTCGGCGGGGAGCTGTTTTTT	CASSRRQGVGGELFF
-	TRBD1	TRBV7-8	TRBJ2-5	TGTGCCAGCAGAAACAAGACAGGGGGATTGGAGACCCAGTACTTC	CASRNKTGGLETQYF
-	TRBD1	TRBV27	TRBJ2-7	TGTGCCAGCGGCCACCGGGACAGGGGACACGAGCAGTACTTC	CASGHRDRGHEQYF
-	-	TRBV6-1	TRBJ2-3	TGTGCCAGCAAGGCAGGGGTAGGGATCACAGATACGCAGTATTTT	CASKAGVGITDTQYF
-	TRBD2	TRBV7-7	TRBJ2-1	TGTGCTAGCAGCTTAGGACTAGCGGGAGTTGGGGAGCAGTTCTTC	CASSLGLAGVGEQFF
-	TRBD1	TRBV4-1	TRBJ1-4	TGCGCCAGCAGCCAAGATGTCCCCGGGACAGCCAATGAAAAACTGTTTTTT	CASSQDVPGTANEKLFF
-	TRBD1	TRBV30	TRBJ2-7	TGTGCGTTCGGACAGGGGGCCTACGAGCAGTACTTC	CAFGQGAYEQYF
-	TRBD1	TRBV9	TRBJ1-2	TGTGCCAGCAGCGACTCCAGGGGGCAGTCCGCTTCTTTCTATGGCTACACCTTC	CASSDSRGQSASFYGYTF
-	-	TRBV9	TRBJ1-2	TGTGCCAGCACGGACAGCTCCAACTATGGCTACACCTTC	CASTDSSNYGYTF
-	-	TRBV18	TRBJ2-7	TGTGCCAGCTCACTAAAGTCCGGGATTGAGCAGTACTTC	CASSLKSGIEQYF
once	TRBD1	TRBV5-5	TRBJ2-1	TGTGCCAGCAGCTTGGGTCGGACAGGGGTTTGGGATGAGCAGTTCTTC	CASSLGRTGVWDEQFF
once	-	TRBV4-1	TRBJ2-7	TGCGCCAGCAGTCCTCGAGGGTCCTACGAGCAGTACTTC	CASSPRGSYEQYF
-	-	TRBV19	TRBJ1-3	TGTGCCAGTATCCCCCCCAGCTCTGGAAACACCATATATTTT	CASIPPSSGNTIYF
-	-	TRBV25-1	TRBJ1-6	TGTGCCAGCAGCTGGGGGTCAGGGGCGGGTTCACCCCTCCACTTT	CASSWGSGAGSPLHF
once	TRBD1	TRBV18	TRBJ1-6	TGTGCCAGCTCACCACTTAATGCGTGGGCCGACAGGGGTAATTCACCCCTCCACTTT	CASSPLNAWADRGNSPLHF
few	-	TRBV7-6	TRBJ1-1	TGTGCCAGCAGCCTCCCGGGGATGAACACTGAAGCTTTCTTT	CASSLPGMNTEAFF
-	TRBD1	TRBV5-1	TRBJ1-4	TGCGCCAGCAGCATTCGGACAGGGGGTGAAAAACTGTTTTTT	CASSIRTGGEKLFF
once	-	TRBV28	TRBJ1-5	TGTGCCAGCAGATCAGGGTCTCAGCCCCAGCATTTT	CASRSGSQPQHF
-	-	TRBV7-2	TRBJ2-7	TGTGCCAGCAGCTTAGTAGAGGGCACCTACGAGCAGTACTTC	CASSLVEGTYEQYF
-	-	TRBV25-1	TRBJ2-7	TGTGCCAGCAACTCACAGGGGGGGACCTACGAGCAGTACTTC	CASNSQGGTYEQYF
once	-	TRBV7-9	TRBJ2-5	TGTGCCAGCAGCTTAAGGGGGGGGCTCCAAGAGACCCAGTACTTC	CASSLRGGLQETQYF
-	-	TRBV21-1	TRBJ1-5	TGTGCCAGCAGCCCATATCAGCCCCAGCATTTT	CASSPYQPQHF
-	-	TRBV2	TRBJ1-5	TGTGCCAGCAGTCCCGCTTCAGGGGGCAATCAGCCCCAGCATTTT	CASSPASGGNQPQHF
-	TRBD2	TRBV5-5	TRBJ2-1	TGTGCCAGCAGCCCGTGGACTAGCGGGAGCTCCTACAATGAGCAGTTCTTC	CASSPWTSGSSYNEQFF
-	-	TRBV7-9	TRBJ1-2	TGTGCCAGCAGCTTAGAGACTTACTATGGCTACACCTTC	CASSLETYYGYTF
once	TRBD2	TRBV7-3	TRBJ2-3	TGTGCCAGCAGCCAAGGGGCTAGCGGGGGGACCTATACGCAGTATTTT	CASSQGASGGTYTQYF
-	-	TRBV28	TRBJ1-2	TGTGCCAGCAGTTCCTTTTATGGCTACACCTTC	CASSSFYGYTF
once	TRBD2	TRBV27	TRBJ2-1	TGTGCCAGCAGAGGACTAGCGGGCTACAATGAGCAGTTCTTC	CASRGLAGYNEQFF
-	-	TRBV5-1	TRBJ2-7	TGCGCCAGCAGGCCGGGGGACTTCTACGAGCAGTACTTC	CASRPGDFYEQYF
-	TRBD2	TRBV23-1	TRBJ2-5	TGCGCCAGCATAGGACTAGCGGGATGGAGGGGAGAGACCCAGTACTTC	CASIGLAGWRGETQYF
-	-	TRBV12-5	TRBJ1-1	TGTGCTAGTGGTCGCCGGCAGGGACTCACTGAAGCTTTCTTT	CASGRRQGLTEAFF
-	TRBD1	TRBV7-9	TRBJ2-1	TGTGCCAGCAGCCCCAGCGGCCGACAGGGAAAATCCTACAATGAGCAGTTCTTC	CASSPSGRQGKSYNEQFF
-	TRBD1	TRBV7-9	TRBJ1-2	TGTGCCAGCAGCCTGGGGACAGATTATGGCTACACCTTC	CASSLGTDYGYTF
-	-	TRBV11-2	TRBJ2-3	TGTGCCAGCAGCTTAGAAGCTAGTGCTACGCAGTATTTT	CASSLEASATQYF
-	TRBD2	TRBV7-3	TRBJ2-3	TGTGCCAGCAGCCCGGGGGGGCTTAGCACAGATACGCAGTATTTT	CASSPGGLSTDTQYF
-	TRBD2	TRBV15	TRBJ2-5	TGTGCCACCAGCTTCCAATCGGGGGGGGAGACCCAGTACTTC	CATSFQSGGETQYF
-	-	TRBV6-5	TRBJ1-1	TGTGCCAGCACCCTCACTCTGGTCGGGGGCACTGAAGCTTTCTTT	CASTLTLVGGTEAFF
-	-	TRBV21-1	TRBJ2-3	TGTGCCAGCAGCAGAGGACAGGGAGGGAATAGAGATACGCAGTATTTT	CASSRGQGGNRDTQYF
-	-	TRBV2	TRBJ2-6	TGTGCCAGCGTAAAAGCAAGCTCTGGGGCCAACGTCCTGACTTTC	CASVKASSGANVLTF
-	-	TRBV6-5	TRBJ1-2	TGTGCCAGCAGACCGAGTAAAGCCTATGGCTACACCTTC	CASRPSKAYGYTF
-	-	TRBV28	TRBJ1-2	TGTGCCAGCAGTTTACCCAATGCCGGTTTTGGCTACACCTTC	CASSLPNAGFGYTF
-	-	TRBV6-1	TRBJ1-2	TGTGCCAGCAGTGTTCTCGGCGGGGCTGACGGCTACACCTTC	CASSVLGGADGYTF
-	TRBD2	TRBV19	TRBJ2-3	TGTGCCAGTAGTAATCACCGGGGGGGGACAGATACGCAGTATTTT	CASSNHRGGTDTQYF
-	TRBD2	TRBV7-9	TRBJ2-3	TGTGCCATTCACAGCGGGGTAAGCACAGATACGCAGTATTTT	CAIHSGVSTDTQYF
-	TRBD1	TRBV5-5	TRBJ1-2	TGTGCCAGCAGCTTGCAGGGGGCTGAAGGCTACACCTTC	CASSLQGAEGYTF
-	-	TRBV28	TRBJ2-1	TGTGCCAGCAGTTATAACGGGAGATACAATGAGCAGTTCTTC	CASSYNGRYNEQFF
once	-	TRBV2	TRBJ1-1	TGTGCCAGCAGTATACAGCCGGGACTCTCGTCCACTGAAGCTTTCTTT	CASSIQPGLSSTEAFF
-	-	TRBV21-1	TRBJ1-3	TGTGCCAAACCGGAGGACGGAAACACCATATATTTT	CAKPEDGNTIYF
-	TRBD1	TRBV25-1	TRBJ1-1	TGTGCCAGCAGTGAAAGGGACAGGACACACACTGAAGCTTTCTTT	CASSERDRTHTEAFF
-	TRBD1	TRBV7-9	TRBJ1-1	TGTGCCAGCAGCTTACAGACAGGGACGAACACTGAAGCTTTCTTT	CASSLQTGTNTEAFF
-	TRBD2	TRBV10-1	TRBJ2-3	TGCGCCATCAACTCTAGCGGGGGGACCACAGATACGCAGTATTTT	CAINSSGGTTDTQYF